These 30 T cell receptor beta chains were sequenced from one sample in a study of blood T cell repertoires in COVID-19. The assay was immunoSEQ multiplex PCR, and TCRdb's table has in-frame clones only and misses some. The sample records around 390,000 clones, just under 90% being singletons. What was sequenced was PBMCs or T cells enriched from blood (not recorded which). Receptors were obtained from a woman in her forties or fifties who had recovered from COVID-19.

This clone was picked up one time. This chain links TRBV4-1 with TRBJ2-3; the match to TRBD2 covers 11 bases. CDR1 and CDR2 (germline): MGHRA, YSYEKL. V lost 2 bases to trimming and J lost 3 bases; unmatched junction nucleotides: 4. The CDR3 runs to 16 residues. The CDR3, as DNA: TGCGCCAGCAGCCAACAGCTAGCGGGGGGTACAGATACGCAGTATTTT. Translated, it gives CASSQQLAGGTDTQYF.

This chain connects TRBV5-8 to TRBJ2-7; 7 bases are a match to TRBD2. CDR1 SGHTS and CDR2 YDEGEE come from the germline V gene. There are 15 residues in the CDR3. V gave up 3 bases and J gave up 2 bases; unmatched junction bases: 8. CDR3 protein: CASSSGGPYTYEQYF. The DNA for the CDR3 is TGTGCCAGCAGCTCGGGGGGTCCCTATACCTACGAGCAGTACTTC.

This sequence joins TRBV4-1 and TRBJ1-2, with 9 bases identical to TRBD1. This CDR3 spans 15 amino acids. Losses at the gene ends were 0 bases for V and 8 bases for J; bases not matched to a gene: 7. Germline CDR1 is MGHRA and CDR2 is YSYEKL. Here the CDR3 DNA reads TGCGCCAGCAGCCAAGACGAGGGGGACAGGGTAGGCTACACCTTC. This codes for CASSQDEGDRVGYTF.

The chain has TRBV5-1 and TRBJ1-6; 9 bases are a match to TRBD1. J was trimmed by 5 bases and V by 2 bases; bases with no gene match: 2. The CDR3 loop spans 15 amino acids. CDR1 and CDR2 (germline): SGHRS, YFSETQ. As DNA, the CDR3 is TGCGCCAGCAGCTTAGGACAGGGGCATAATTCACCCCTCCACTTT. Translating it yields CASSLGQGHNSPLHF.

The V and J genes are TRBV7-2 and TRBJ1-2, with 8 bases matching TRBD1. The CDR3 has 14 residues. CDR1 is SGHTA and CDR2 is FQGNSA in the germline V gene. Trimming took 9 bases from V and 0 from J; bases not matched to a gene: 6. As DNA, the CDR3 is TGTGCCAGTCAGGGGGCCCCTTCTAACTATGGCTACACCTTC. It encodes CASQGAPSNYGYTF.

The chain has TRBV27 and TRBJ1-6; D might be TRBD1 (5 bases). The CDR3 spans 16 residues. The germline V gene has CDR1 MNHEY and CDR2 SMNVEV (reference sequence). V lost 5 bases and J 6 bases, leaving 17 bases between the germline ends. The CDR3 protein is CASSPLVGGFNSPLHF. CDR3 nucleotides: TGTGCCAGCAGTCCATTGGTGGGGGGTTTTAATTCACCCCTCCACTTT.

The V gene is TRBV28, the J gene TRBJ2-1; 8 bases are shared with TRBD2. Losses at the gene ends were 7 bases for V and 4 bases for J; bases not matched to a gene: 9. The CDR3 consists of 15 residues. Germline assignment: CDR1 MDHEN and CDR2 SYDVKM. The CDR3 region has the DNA TGTGCCAGCAAACTCGGACTAGCCGAGTACAATGAGCAGTTCTTC. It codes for CASKLGLAEYNEQFF. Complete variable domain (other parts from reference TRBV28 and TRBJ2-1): DVKVTQSSRYLVKRTGEKVFLECVQDMDHENMFWYRQDPGLGLRLIYFSYDVKMKEKGDIPEGYSVSREKKERFSLILESASTNQTSMYLCASKLGLAEYNEQFFGPGTRLTVL.

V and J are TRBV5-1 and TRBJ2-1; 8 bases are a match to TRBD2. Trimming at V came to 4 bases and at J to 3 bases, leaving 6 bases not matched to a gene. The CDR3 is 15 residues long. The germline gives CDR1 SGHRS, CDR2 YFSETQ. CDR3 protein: CASSRSGGDYNEQFF. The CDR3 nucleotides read TGCGCCAGCAGCCGTTCGGGAGGGGACTACAATGAGCAGTTCTTC.

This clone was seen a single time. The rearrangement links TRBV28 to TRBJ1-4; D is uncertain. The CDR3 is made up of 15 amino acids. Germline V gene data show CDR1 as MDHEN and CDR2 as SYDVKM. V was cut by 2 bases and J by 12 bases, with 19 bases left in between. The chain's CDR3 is CASSLPPSSSVELFF. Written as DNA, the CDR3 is TGTGCCAGCAGTTTACCCCCCTCGTCCTCGGTAGAACTGTTTTTT.

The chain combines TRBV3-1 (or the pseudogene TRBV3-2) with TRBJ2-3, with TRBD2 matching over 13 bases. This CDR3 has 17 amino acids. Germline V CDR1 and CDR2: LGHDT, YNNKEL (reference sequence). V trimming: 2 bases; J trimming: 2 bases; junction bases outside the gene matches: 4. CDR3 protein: CASSQRLAGGTTDTQYF. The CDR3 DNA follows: TGTGCCAGCAGCCAACGACTAGCGGGGGGCACCACAGATACGCAGTATTTT.

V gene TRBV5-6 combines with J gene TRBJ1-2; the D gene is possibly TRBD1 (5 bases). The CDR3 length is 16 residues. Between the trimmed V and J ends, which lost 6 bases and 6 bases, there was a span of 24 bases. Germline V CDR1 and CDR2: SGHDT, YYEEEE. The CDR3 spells CASTSLHYRGGDGYTF. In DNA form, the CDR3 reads TGTGCCAGCACCTCGCTACACTATCGGGGGGGAGATGGCTACACCTTC.

This CDR3 reads CASSLGGVTGYNEQFF. The CDR3 coding sequence is TGTGCCAGCAGCTTAGGCGGGGTAACCGGGTACAATGAGCAGTTCTTC. V usage is TRBV7-6 and J usage is TRBJ2-1; maybe TRBD2 (6 bases). Trimming shortened V by 1 base and J by 4 bases, and 14 bases separated the two germline ends. CDR1 is SGHVS, CDR2 FNYEAQ, per germline. The CDR3 extends over 16 amino acids.

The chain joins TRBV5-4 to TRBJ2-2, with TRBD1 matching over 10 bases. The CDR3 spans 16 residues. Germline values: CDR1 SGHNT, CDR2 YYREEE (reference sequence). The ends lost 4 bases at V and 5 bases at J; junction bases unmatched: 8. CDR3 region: CASSHGRDRGTGELFF. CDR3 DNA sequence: TGTGCCAGCAGCCACGGACGGGACAGGGGTACCGGGGAGCTGTTTTTT.

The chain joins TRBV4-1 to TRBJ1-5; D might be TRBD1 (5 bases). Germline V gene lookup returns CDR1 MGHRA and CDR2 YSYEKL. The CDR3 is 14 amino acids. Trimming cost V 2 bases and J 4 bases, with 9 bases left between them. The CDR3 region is CASSQQGSNQPQHF. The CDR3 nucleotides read TGCGCCAGCAGCCAACAGGGATCAAATCAGCCCCAGCATTTT.

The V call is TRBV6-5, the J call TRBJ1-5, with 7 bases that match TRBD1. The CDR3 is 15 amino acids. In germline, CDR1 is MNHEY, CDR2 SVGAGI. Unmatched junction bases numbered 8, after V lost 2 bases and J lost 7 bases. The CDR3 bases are TGTGCCAGCAGTTACCTCCGGGACAGTTTACAGCCCCAGCATTTT. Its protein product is CASSYLRDSLQPQHF.

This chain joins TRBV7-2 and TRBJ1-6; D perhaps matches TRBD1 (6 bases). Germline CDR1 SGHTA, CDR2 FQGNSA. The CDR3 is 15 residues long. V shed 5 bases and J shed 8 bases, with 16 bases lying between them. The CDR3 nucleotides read TGTGCCAGCAGCCTGCGACAGGCGGGGGATTCACCCCTCCACTTT. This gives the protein CASSLRQAGDSPLHF.

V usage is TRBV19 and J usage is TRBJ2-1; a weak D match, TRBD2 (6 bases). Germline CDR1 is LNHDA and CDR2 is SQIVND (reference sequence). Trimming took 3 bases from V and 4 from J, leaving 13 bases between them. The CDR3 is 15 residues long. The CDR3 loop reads CASSINGGSYNEQFF. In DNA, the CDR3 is TGTGCCAGTAGTATCAACGGGGGTTCGTACAATGAGCAGTTCTTC.

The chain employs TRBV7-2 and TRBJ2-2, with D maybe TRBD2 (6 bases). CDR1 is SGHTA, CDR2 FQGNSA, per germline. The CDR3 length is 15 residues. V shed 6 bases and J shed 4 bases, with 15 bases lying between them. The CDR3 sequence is CASSNAGYSTGELFF. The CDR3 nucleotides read TGTGCCAGCAGTAATGCGGGGTATAGCACCGGGGAGCTGTTTTTT. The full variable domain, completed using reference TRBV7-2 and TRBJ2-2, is GAGVSQSPSNKVTEKGKDVELRCDPISGHTALYWYRQSLGQGLEFLIYFQGNSAPDKSGLPSDRFSAERTGGSVSTLTIQRTQQEDSAVYLCASSNAGYSTGELFFGEGSRLTVL.

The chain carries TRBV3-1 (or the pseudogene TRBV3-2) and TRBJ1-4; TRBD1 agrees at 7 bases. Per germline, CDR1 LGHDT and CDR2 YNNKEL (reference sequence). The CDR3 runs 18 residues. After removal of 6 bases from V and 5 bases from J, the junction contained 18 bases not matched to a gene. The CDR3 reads CASRRQGSQQSRNEKLFF. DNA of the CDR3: TGTGCCAGCAGGCGACAGGGCTCTCAACAAAGCAGGAATGAAAAACTGTTTTTT.

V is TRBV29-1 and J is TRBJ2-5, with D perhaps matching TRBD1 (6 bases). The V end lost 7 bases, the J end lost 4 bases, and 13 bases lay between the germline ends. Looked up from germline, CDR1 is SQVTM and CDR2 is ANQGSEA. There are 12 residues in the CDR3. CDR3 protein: CSAGDTVETQYF. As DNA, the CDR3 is TGCAGCGCCGGGGACACGGTAGAGACCCAGTACTTC. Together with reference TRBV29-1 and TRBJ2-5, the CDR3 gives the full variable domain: SAVISQKPSRDICQRGTSLTIQCQVDSQVTMMFWYRQQPGQSLTLIATANQGSEATYESGFVIDKFPISRPNLTFSTLTVSNMSPEDSSIYLCSAGDTVETQYFGPGTRLLVL.

CDR3 sequence reads: CASSIDRGRIAEQFF. The CDR3 DNA follows: TGTGCCAGTAGTATAGATCGAGGTAGAATAGCTGAGCAGTTCTTC. The rearrangement uses TRBV19 and TRBJ2-1; D unclear. Trimming took off 0 bases at V and 9 bases at J, with 15 bases between the two ends. This CDR3 contains 15 residues. From germline, CDR1 is LNHDA and CDR2 SQIVND (reference sequence).

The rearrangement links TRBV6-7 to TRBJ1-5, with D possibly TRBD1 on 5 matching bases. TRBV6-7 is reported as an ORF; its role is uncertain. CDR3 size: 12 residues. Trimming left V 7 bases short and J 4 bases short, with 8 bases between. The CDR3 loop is CASTQGNQPQHF. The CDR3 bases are TGTGCCAGCACCCAGGGTAATCAGCCCCAGCATTTT.

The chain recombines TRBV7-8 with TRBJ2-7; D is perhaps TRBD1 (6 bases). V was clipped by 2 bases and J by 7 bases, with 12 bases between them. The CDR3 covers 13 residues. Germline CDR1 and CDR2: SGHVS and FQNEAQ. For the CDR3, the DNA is TGTGCCAGCAGCTTAAACAGGGAAGTGGAGCAGTACTTC. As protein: CASSLNREVEQYF. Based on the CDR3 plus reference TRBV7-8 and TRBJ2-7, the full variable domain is GAGVSQSPRYKVAKRGQDVALRCDPISGHVSLFWYQQALGQGPEFLTYFQNEAQLDKSGLPSDRFFAERPEGSVSTLKIQRTQQEDSAVYLCASSLNREVEQYFGPGTRLTVT.

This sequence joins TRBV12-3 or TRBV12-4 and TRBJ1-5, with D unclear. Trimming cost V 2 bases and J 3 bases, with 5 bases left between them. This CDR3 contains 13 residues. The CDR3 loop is CASSLLDNQPQHF. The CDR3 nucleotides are TGTGCCAGCAGTTTATTAGACAATCAGCCCCAGCATTTT.

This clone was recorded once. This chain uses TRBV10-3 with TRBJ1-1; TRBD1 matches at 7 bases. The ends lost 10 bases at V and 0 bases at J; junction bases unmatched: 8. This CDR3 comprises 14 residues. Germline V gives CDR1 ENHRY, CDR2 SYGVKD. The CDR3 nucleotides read TGTGCCACCAGAAGGGGGCTTTTGAACACTGAAGCTTTCTTT. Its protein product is CATRRGLLNTEAFF.

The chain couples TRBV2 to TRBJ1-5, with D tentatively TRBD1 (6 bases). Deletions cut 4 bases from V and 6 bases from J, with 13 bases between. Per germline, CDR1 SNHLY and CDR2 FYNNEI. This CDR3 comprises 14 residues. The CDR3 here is CASSGNRVRQPQHF. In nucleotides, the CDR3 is TGTGCCAGCAGTGGGAACAGGGTACGTCAGCCCCAGCATTTT.

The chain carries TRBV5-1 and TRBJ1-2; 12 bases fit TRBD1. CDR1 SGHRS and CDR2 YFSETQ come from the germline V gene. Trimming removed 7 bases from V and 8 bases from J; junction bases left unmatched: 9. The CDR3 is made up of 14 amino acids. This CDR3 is CASGSGQGARGYTF. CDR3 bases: TGCGCCAGCGGATCGGGACAGGGGGCGCGAGGCTACACCTTC.

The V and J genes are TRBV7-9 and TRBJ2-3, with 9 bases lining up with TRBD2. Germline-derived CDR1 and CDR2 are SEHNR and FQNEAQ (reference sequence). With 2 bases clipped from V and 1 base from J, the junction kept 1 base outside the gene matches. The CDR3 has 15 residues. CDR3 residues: CASSLPSGGTDTQYF. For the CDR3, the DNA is TGTGCCAGCAGCTTACCTAGCGGGGGCACAGATACGCAGTATTTT.

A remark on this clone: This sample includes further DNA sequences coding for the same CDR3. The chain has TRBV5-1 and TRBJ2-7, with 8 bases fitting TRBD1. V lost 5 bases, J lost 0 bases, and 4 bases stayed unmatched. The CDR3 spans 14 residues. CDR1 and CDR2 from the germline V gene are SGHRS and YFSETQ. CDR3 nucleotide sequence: TGCGCCAGCAGTAGGACAGGGAGCTCCTACGAGCAGTACTTC. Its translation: CASSRTGSSYEQYF.

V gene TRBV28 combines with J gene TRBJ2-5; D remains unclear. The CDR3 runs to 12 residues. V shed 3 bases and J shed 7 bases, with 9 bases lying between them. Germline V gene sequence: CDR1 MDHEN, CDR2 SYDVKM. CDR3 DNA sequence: TGTGCCAGCAGTTTGGTTCGAGGGACCCAGTACTTC. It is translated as CASSLVRGTQYF.